One sample yielded the 8 T cell receptor beta chains listed below, sequenced in a study of blood T cell repertoires in COVID-19. Method: immunoSEQ multiplex PCR; TCRdb's copy keeps in-frame clones and lacks some. The sample has around 15,000 clones; 75% to 90% are singletons. Sequencing input: peripheral blood. These receptors were obtained from a man aged 40-49 years with active or convalescent COVID-19.

Only one count was recorded for this clone. DNA for the CDR3: TGCAGTGCTAGTAGCGGGGCCCTCTTCACAGATACGCAGTATTTT. This codes for CSASSGALFTDTQYF. The chain combines TRBV20-1 with TRBJ2-3; TRBD2 matches at 8 bases. Germline V lookup: CDR1 DFQATT, CDR2 SNEGSKA (reference sequence). V shed 3 bases, J shed 2 bases, and the junction held 7 bases outside the gene matches. The CDR3 has 15 amino acids.

V gene TRBV6-1 combines with J gene TRBJ2-5, with a possible D match to TRBD2 (7 bases). Trimming removed 0 bases at V and 5 bases at J, with 10 bases between. Germline assignment: CDR1 MNHNS and CDR2 SASEGT. The CDR3 totals 14 residues. CDR3 DNA: TGTGCCAGCAGTGAAGCGGGGGGGCAGGAGACCCAGTACTTC. Protein sequence: CASSEAGGQETQYF.

The J gene is TRBJ1-1, the V gene TRBV2; 9 positions match TRBD1. Trimming removed 4 bases from V and 9 bases from J; junction bases left unmatched: 9. Germline V gene data show CDR1 as SNHLY and CDR2 as FYNNEI. This CDR3 has 14 amino acids. CDR3 amino acids: CASSGQGGQWKAFF. CDR3 in DNA: TGTGCCAGCAGTGGACAGGGGGGCCAGTGGAAAGCTTTCTTT.

The chain recombines TRBV28 with TRBJ2-5; TRBD1 matches 7 bases. This CDR3 spans 14 amino acids. CDR1 and CDR2 from the germline V gene are MDHEN and SYDVKM. Trimming at V came to 6 bases and at J to 7 bases, leaving 11 bases not matched to a gene. The CDR3 region has the DNA TGTGCCAGCAGGTCGCCGACAGGGTGGGCGACCCAGTACTTC. Encoded protein: CASRSPTGWATQYF.

This chain connects TRBV5-1 to TRBJ2-5, with TRBD2 matching over 7 bases. V was pared by 6 bases and J by 5 bases, with 7 bases of the junction left unmatched. This CDR3 comprises 13 residues. The V gene's germline CDR1 is SGHRS and CDR2 YFSETQ. The CDR3 is CASKEPGGETQYF. The CDR3 DNA is TGCGCCAGCAAAGAACCGGGGGGTGAGACCCAGTACTTC.

V is TRBV2 and J is TRBJ1-5; D is unresolved. The CDR3 runs to 14 residues. V was shortened by 2 bases and J by 7 bases, with 12 bases between the two germline ends. Germline-derived CDR1 and CDR2 are SNHLY and FYNNEI. The DNA for the CDR3 is TGTGCCAGCAGTGAACCTGATTTACGGCAGCCCCAGCATTTT. It specifies CASSEPDLRQPQHF.

CDR3 residues: CATSDGKGIIKDTQYF. CDR3 coding DNA: TGTGCCACCAGTGATGGGAAGGGGATCATTAAAGATACGCAGTATTTT. The chain recombines TRBV24-1 with TRBJ2-3; maybe TRBD1 (5 bases). The CDR3 runs to 16 residues. Germline V gives CDR1 KGHDR, CDR2 SFDVKD. The V end was cut by 3 bases, the J end by 5 bases, with 17 bases between.

V gene TRBV6-1 combines with J gene TRBJ2-3; maybe TRBD1 (5 bases). This CDR3 is 13 amino acids long. Trimming pared 5 bases from V and 0 bases from J, leaving 6 bases between. Germline values: CDR1 MNHNS, CDR2 SASEGT. The CDR3 DNA reads as TGTGCCAGCAGTACAGGTAGCACAGATACGCAGTATTTT. Protein: CASSTGSTDTQYF.